A single TCR beta chain is shown here with its context. Its antigen remains unidentified. The source of the sample is a study of cytotoxic CD8 clonotypes in ibrutinib-treated CLL. At the level of the study: Partial responses numbered approximately 24 and complete responses 2; after a median around 63 months, roughly 15 stayed remitted and about 12 progressed. General study findings and limits: Public clonotypes, rarely seen, contracted or held steady on treatment. Baseline clonality, higher than in age-matched healthy donors, tracked circulating CD8+ T-cell counts.

V lost 0 bases and J 4 bases, leaving 1 base between the germline ends. The germline gives CDR1 LGHNT, CDR2 FRNRAP. The CDR3 is 11 amino acids. Profiled with immunoSEQ multiplex PCR; TCRdb holds only in-frame clones, not every one. The sample shows 70,000 to 85,000 clones, 80% of them seen only once. This receptor was identified in a human donor with chronic lymphocytic leukemia. Sequenced here: PBMCs, sampled at disease progression, from a patient treated with ibrutinib. The chain is built from TRBV12-5 and TRBJ2-7; D unclear. CDR3 region: CASGLVYEQYF. CDR3 nucleotides: TGTGCTAGTGGTTTGGTGTACGAGCAGTACTTC.